The 32 T cell receptor beta chains listed next were all sequenced from one sample in a study of shared clonotypes between healthy human individuals. Only in-frame clones appear in the TCRdb table, and some are missing; sequencing was by immunoSEQ multiplex PCR. Of approximately 110,000 clones listed, 65% to 75% are singletons. Sequencing was carried out using memory CD8+ T cells sorted from blood. Sample subset: CD45RO+ cells pooled with CCR7-negative TemRA cells. The receptors shown here come from a woman in her twenties or thirties in good health.

V and J are TRBV5-1 and TRBJ2-7; D is uncertain. The CDR3 is made up of 16 amino acids. The germline CDR1 and CDR2 sequences are SGHRS and YFSETQ. The V end was cut by 5 bases, the J end by 0 bases, with 18 bases between. CDR3 sequence reads: CASRPRWLPGSYEQYF. CDR3 bases: TGCGCCAGCAGGCCGCGGTGGCTCCCCGGCTCCTACGAGCAGTACTTC.

The V call is TRBV28, the J call TRBJ2-7; 8 bases match TRBD1. The CDR3 runs to 15 residues. The germline gives CDR1 MDHEN, CDR2 SYDVKM. V was pared by 6 bases and J by 3 bases, with 10 bases of the junction left unmatched. The CDR3 sequence: CASRPGRDRYYEQYF. In DNA, the CDR3 is TGTGCCAGCAGGCCGGGTCGGGACAGGTACTACGAGCAGTACTTC.

J is TRBJ2-7 and V is TRBV5-1; TRBD2 is a possible D gene (6 bases). The CDR3 consists of 15 residues. Germline V gives CDR1 SGHRS, CDR2 YFSETQ. V lost 2 bases and J 4 bases, leaving 16 bases between the germline ends. The CDR3 sequence: CASSFGFAGNYEQYF. The CDR3 region has the DNA TGCGCCAGCAGCTTTGGATTTGCGGGGAATTACGAGCAGTACTTC. The full variable domain, rest sourced from reference TRBV5-1 and TRBJ2-7, is KAGVTQTPRYLIKTRGQQVTLSCSPISGHRSVSWYQQTPGQGLQFLFEYFSETQRNKGNFPGRFSGRQFSNSRSEMNVSTLELGDSALYLCASSFGFAGNYEQYFGPGTRLTVT.

This clone was detected only once. The gene calls are TRBV6-4 and TRBJ1-4; TRBD1 matches 9 bases. From germline, CDR1 is MRHNA and CDR2 SNTAGT. The CDR3 spans 16 residues. After removal of 4 bases from V and 3 bases from J, the junction contained 6 bases not matched to a gene. CDR3 residues: CASSVTGGTANEKLFF. Written as DNA, the CDR3 is TGTGCCAGCAGTGTTACAGGGGGCACGGCTAATGAAAAACTGTTTTTT.

The chain uses TRBV10-1 and TRBJ2-7, with D possibly matching TRBD2 (5 bases). Trimming cost V 0 bases and J 5 bases, with 14 bases left between them. Germline CDR1 WNHNN, CDR2 SYGVQD (reference sequence). This CDR3 comprises 15 residues. The CDR3 nucleotides read TGCGCCAGCAGTGAGTCTAGTCCGAGGGTCAACGAGCAGTACTTC. This encodes CASSESSPRVNEQYF.

This clone came up many times. J is TRBJ2-7 and V is TRBV2, with D perhaps assigned TRBD1 or TRBD2 (5 bases each). The germline V and J ends were trimmed by 5 bases and 11 bases, with 22 bases remaining between them. Looked up from germline, CDR1 is SNHLY and CDR2 is FYNNEI. CDR3 size: 14 residues. This CDR3 is CASSLGDAPSMEYF. The DNA for the CDR3 is TGTGCCAGCAGTCTTGGGGACGCCCCCTCGATGGAGTACTTC.

The chain has TRBV28 and TRBJ2-7; a possible D gene is TRBD1 (6 bases). CDR3 length: 16 residues. Germline lookup yields CDR1 MDHEN and CDR2 SYDVKM. With 5 bases removed from V and 1 base from J, the gap between germline ends came to 18 bases. The DNA for the CDR3 is TGTGCCAGCAGTCAGTCAGGGGTGGGTTTTTCCTACGAGCAGTACTTC. It specifies CASSQSGVGFSYEQYF.

A word on this clone: The sample carries other DNA sequences with the same CDR3. The V call is TRBV14, the J call TRBJ1-5; D is unresolved. The CDR3 extends over 13 amino acids. From germline, CDR1 is SGHDN and CDR2 FVKESK. Trimming removed 3 bases from V and 5 bases from J, with 8 bases in between. As DNA, the CDR3 is TGTGCCAGCAGCCAGGCCCGGGATCAGCCCCAGCATTTT. Translating it yields CASSQARDQPQHF.

The V and J genes are TRBV2 and TRBJ1-3; 9 nucleotides line up with TRBD1. Germline V CDR1 and CDR2: SNHLY, FYNNEI. The CDR3 is made up of 15 amino acids. With V trimmed by 8 bases and J by 3 bases, 8 bases remained unmatched. In nucleotides, the CDR3 is TGTGCCAGCCTTCCGGGACAGGGATATGGAAACACCATATATTTT. The encoded protein is CASLPGQGYGNTIYF.

The rearrangement uses TRBV6-5 and TRBJ1-2; TRBD1 agrees at 9 bases. Germline V gives CDR1 MNHEY, CDR2 SVGAGI. CDR3 length equals 15 residues. V shed 5 bases, J shed 5 bases, and the junction held 9 bases outside the gene matches. In DNA form, the CDR3 reads TGTGCCAGCAGTCGTCCGGGACAGGGTAGTTATGGCTACACCTTC. Amino acids: CASSRPGQGSYGYTF.

This clone was seen a single time. The rearrangement joins TRBV20-1 to TRBJ2-7, with 7 bases matching TRBD2. V dropped 6 bases and J dropped 7; count of bases not matched to a gene: 3. CDR3 length: 10 amino acids. Germline V gives CDR1 DFQATT, CDR2 SNEGSKA (reference sequence). CDR3 sequence (DNA): TGCAGTGCCCCACTAGCGGAGCAGTACTTC. Its protein is CSAPLAEQYF.

V and J are TRBV28 and TRBJ1-5; tentatively, D is TRBD1 (5 bases). Trimming pared 6 bases from V and 2 bases from J, leaving 17 bases between. Germline CDR1 and CDR2: MDHEN and SYDVKM. The CDR3 runs to 16 residues. The CDR3, as DNA: TGTGCCAGCAGCCCCAGGGAGTGGTATGGCAATCAGCCCCAGCATTTT. Protein: CASSPREWYGNQPQHF.

The chain joins TRBV7-8 to TRBJ2-7; D may correspond to TRBD1 or TRBD2 (5 bases each). The germline gives CDR1 SGHVS, CDR2 FQNEAQ. V was clipped by 5 bases and J by 6 bases, with 14 bases between them. The length of the CDR3 is 13 residues. As DNA, the CDR3 is TGTGCCAGCAGCCCGGGGTTTGGGACCGAGCAGTACTTC. It translates to CASSPGFGTEQYF. The variable domain in full, completed from reference TRBV7-8 and TRBJ2-7, reads GAGVSQSPRYKVAKRGQDVALRCDPISGHVSLFWYQQALGQGPEFLTYFQNEAQLDKSGLPSDRFFAERPEGSVSTLKIQRTQQEDSAVYLCASSPGFGTEQYFGPGTRLTVT.

V gene TRBV5-8 combines with J gene TRBJ2-7; no definite D call. Trimming took off 6 bases at V and 1 base at J, with 8 bases between the two ends. The CDR3 spans 12 residues. From germline, CDR1 is SGHTS and CDR2 YDEGEE. CDR3 region: CASIDPSYEQYF. DNA for the CDR3: TGTGCCAGCATCGACCCTTCCTACGAGCAGTACTTC.

The rearrangement links TRBV28 to TRBJ2-1; the match to TRBD2 covers 7 bases. Germline values: CDR1 MDHEN, CDR2 SYDVKM. The CDR3 totals 15 residues. Trimming took 3 bases from V and 3 from J; bases not matched to a gene: 5. The CDR3, as DNA: TGTGCCAGCAGTTTCCCCGGGGGGTACTACAATGAGCAGTTCTTC. It specifies CASSFPGGYYNEQFF. Drawing the rest from reference TRBV28 and TRBJ2-1, the complete variable domain is DVKVTQSSRYLVKRTGEKVFLECVQDMDHENMFWYRQDPGLGLRLIYFSYDVKMKEKGDIPEGYSVSREKKERFSLILESASTNQTSMYLCASSFPGGYYNEQFFGPGTRLTVL.

This clone was seen a handful of times. The chain combines TRBV7-6 with TRBJ2-1; maybe TRBD2 (6 bases). V lost 5 bases, J lost 2 bases, and 10 bases lay in between. The length of the CDR3 is 14 residues. Germline V gives CDR1 SGHVS, CDR2 FNYEAQ. This CDR3 reads CASSPGETYNEQFF. As DNA, the CDR3 is TGTGCCAGCAGCCCGGGAGAGACCTACAATGAGCAGTTCTTC.

The J gene is TRBJ1-5, the V gene TRBV6-1, with a tentative D call TRBD1 (5 bases). CDR1 and CDR2 (germline): MNHNS, SASEGT. The CDR3 loop spans 16 amino acids. V lost 2 bases to trimming and J lost 2 bases, with 13 bases between them. Here the CDR3 reads CASSEWVGDGNQPQHF. The CDR3 DNA sequence: TGTGCCAGCAGTGAATGGGTAGGGGATGGCAATCAGCCCCAGCATTTT.

The genes are TRBV28 and TRBJ1-2; a possible D gene is TRBD1 (6 bases). CDR1 is MDHEN, CDR2 SYDVKM, per germline. V lost 2 bases to trimming and J lost 3 bases, with 16 bases between them. The CDR3 consists of 16 residues. CDR3: CASSLVAAGADYGYTF. For the CDR3, the DNA is TGTGCCAGCAGTTTAGTCGCGGCAGGGGCGGACTATGGCTACACCTTC.

This clone was picked up a small number of times. This chain connects TRBV7-2 to TRBJ2-7; 10 bases align to TRBD2. CDR1 and CDR2 (germline): SGHTA, FQGNSA. The CDR3 is 14 residues long. With V trimmed by 4 bases and J by 3 bases, 3 bases remained unmatched. The CDR3 spells CASSWTSGNYEQYF. The CDR3 nucleotides are TGTGCCAGCAGCTGGACTAGCGGTAACTACGAGCAGTACTTC.

The chain combines TRBV10-2 with TRBJ1-5; perhaps TRBD1 as D (6 bases). In germline, CDR1 is WSHSY, CDR2 SAAADI. Trimming cost V 3 bases and J 4 bases, with 19 bases left between them. The CDR3 length is 17 residues. The chain's CDR3 is CASSDVQGRLGNQPQHF. The CDR3 region has the DNA TGCGCCAGCAGTGACGTACAGGGAAGATTGGGGAATCAGCCCCAGCATTTT.

The chain links TRBV10-3 to TRBJ2-7; perhaps TRBD2 as D (5 bases). Germline assignment: CDR1 ENHRY and CDR2 SYGVKD. Trimming removed 2 bases at V and 4 bases at J, with 15 bases between. The CDR3 loop spans 15 amino acids. In nucleotides, the CDR3 is TGTGCCATCAGTGAGAGTCCGGGGTGGCCTTACGAGCAGTACTTC. Its translation is CAISESPGWPYEQYF.

This clone has just a few counts. The chain employs TRBV11-2 and TRBJ2-3, with a weak D call TRBD2 (6 bases). Germline V gene lookup returns CDR1 SGHAT and CDR2 FQNNGV. Trimming took off 4 bases at V and 1 base at J, with 18 bases between the two ends. This CDR3 spans 17 amino acids. The CDR3 sequence is CASSYMGAGLGTDTQYF. CDR3 DNA: TGTGCCAGCAGCTATATGGGAGCGGGCCTTGGCACAGATACGCAGTATTTT.

This clone was counted only a few times. CDR3 DNA sequence: TGTGCCAGCAGTTACTCGGGCCCGGACAGGGCCGGGGAGCTGTTTTTT. Its translation is CASSYSGPDRAGELFF. V gene TRBV6-5 combines with J gene TRBJ2-2, with 8 bases that match TRBD1. Germline V gene lookup returns CDR1 MNHEY and CDR2 SVGAGI. The CDR3 has 16 residues. The junction had 6 bases not matched to a gene; V was cut back by 0 bases and J by 6 bases.

The CDR3 bases are TGTGCCAGCAGTTATGATAACGTCGGGGAGCTGTTTTTT. It codes for CASSYDNVGELFF. The J gene is TRBJ2-2, the V gene TRBV6-5; D is unclear. This CDR3 is built from 13 residues. Germline V CDR1 and CDR2: MNHEY, SVGAGI. Trimming took 3 bases from V and 7 from J, leaving 9 bases between them.

The chain has TRBV27 and TRBJ2-7; 7 bases map to TRBD1. CDR3 size: 12 residues. Germline V gives CDR1 MNHEY, CDR2 SMNVEV (reference sequence). The junction had 4 bases not matched to a gene; V was cut back by 7 bases and J by 4 bases. The CDR3 coding sequence is TGTGCCAGCATGGGGACAGCTTACGAGCAGTACTTC. Its protein is CASMGTAYEQYF.

This clone has just one count. The V call is TRBV14, the J call TRBJ2-7; 11 nucleotides agree with TRBD1. The CDR3 totals 16 residues. V lost 0 bases to trimming and J lost 1 base; unmatched junction nucleotides: 2. Looked up from germline, CDR1 is SGHDN and CDR2 is FVKESK. The CDR3 DNA is TGTGCCAGCAGCCAAGATGGGACAGGGGGTTCCTACGAGCAGTACTTC. It is translated as CASSQDGTGGSYEQYF.

The chain employs TRBV6-5 and TRBJ2-3; the D is unclear. Trimming took 5 bases from V and 2 from J, leaving 11 bases between them. From germline, CDR1 is MNHEY and CDR2 SVGAGI. This CDR3 comprises 14 residues. The CDR3 DNA reads as TGTGCCAGCAGTGAAGACCCAGACACAGATACGCAGTATTTT. Encoded protein: CASSEDPDTDTQYF.

This clone was seen repeatedly, ten times or more. The gene calls are TRBV18 and TRBJ2-6; D not certain. CDR1 KGHSH and CDR2 LQKENI come from the germline V gene. The CDR3 has 16 amino acids. V dropped 0 bases and J dropped 0 bases, with 6 bases sitting between them. The CDR3 is CASSPPMNSGANVLTF. The CDR3 DNA follows: TGTGCCAGCTCACCACCTATGAACTCTGGGGCCAACGTCCTGACTTTC.

The genes are TRBV15 and TRBJ1-1; D remains ambiguous. Germline V lookup: CDR1 LNHNV, CDR2 YYDKDF (reference sequence). CDR3 size: 14 residues. V gave up 2 bases and J gave up 5 bases, with 12 bases separating them. The CDR3 sequence is CATSRPTRYTEAFF. In DNA, the CDR3 is TGTGCCACCAGCAGACCCACCCGGTATACTGAAGCTTTCTTT.

This sequence joins TRBV9 and TRBJ2-5; possible D gene TRBD2, 6 bases. The CDR3 runs to 18 residues. CDR1 is SGDLS, CDR2 YYNGEE, per germline. Trimming stripped 4 bases from V and 5 bases from J, with 27 bases between. The CDR3 is CASSKGLLKRVAMETQYF. The CDR3 DNA reads as TGTGCCAGCAGCAAGGGACTCCTAAAGAGGGTAGCTATGGAGACCCAGTACTTC. Complete variable domain (other parts from reference TRBV9 and TRBJ2-5): DSGVTQTPKHLITATGQRVTLRCSPRSGDLSVYWYQQSLDQGLQFLIQYYNGEERAKGNILERFSAQQFPDLHSELNLSSLELGDSALYFCASSKGLLKRVAMETQYFGPGTRLLVL.

The chain recombines TRBV5-5 with TRBJ1-1, with no clear D. CDR3 length equals 16 residues. Trimming shortened V by 0 bases and J by 0 bases, and 12 bases separated the two germline ends. CDR1 is SGHKS and CDR2 is YYEKEE in the germline V gene (reference sequence). CDR3 nucleotides: TGTGCCAGCAGCTTGGTCGCAGGAGCTATGAACACTGAAGCTTTCTTT. This translates into CASSLVAGAMNTEAFF.

CDR3 loop: CASSGGLAGRGPYEQYF. In DNA, the CDR3 is TGTGCCAGCTCAGGAGGACTAGCGGGACGGGGACCCTACGAGCAGTACTTC. The V call is TRBV18, the J call TRBJ2-7, with 12 nucleotides matching TRBD2. CDR3 length: 17 residues. V shed 5 bases and J 2 bases; nucleotides not matched to a gene: 10. Germline V gene data show CDR1 as KGHSH and CDR2 as LQKENI.